The clone carrying this T cell receptor beta chain was found once. The antigen remains undetermined. TCRbeta library preparation incorporated unique molecular identifiers. TCRdb reprocessed the PCR reads via MiXCR and lists one record per CDR3 protein. The sample lists about 980,000 distinct CDR3 sequences, about 26% occurring once. The sample is drawn from a study of T-cell reconstitution after alpha-beta-depleted transplantation in children. The study, taken as a whole, reports: It was reported that alpha-beta T cells came from several hundred expanded graft clones (about two months after transplant).

This CDR3 contains 21 residues. Between the trimmed V and J ends, which lost 5 bases and 0 bases, there was a span of 29 bases. Germline lookup yields CDR1 SNHLY and CDR2 FYNNEI. V gene TRBV2 combines with J gene TRBJ2-1, with D hard to call. The receptor was derived from a boy younger than two who had a stem cell transplant for SCID, so the T cells may come from the graft donor. The material was PBMCs, mostly from graft donor cells, obtained 360 days after TCRalphabeta/CD19-depleted stem cell transplant. CDR3 residues: CASSLPLVVDGVSSSYNEQFF. The CDR3 DNA reads TGTGCCAGCAGTTTACCCTTAGTTGTAGACGGAGTATCGAGCTCCTACAATGAGCAGTTCTTC.